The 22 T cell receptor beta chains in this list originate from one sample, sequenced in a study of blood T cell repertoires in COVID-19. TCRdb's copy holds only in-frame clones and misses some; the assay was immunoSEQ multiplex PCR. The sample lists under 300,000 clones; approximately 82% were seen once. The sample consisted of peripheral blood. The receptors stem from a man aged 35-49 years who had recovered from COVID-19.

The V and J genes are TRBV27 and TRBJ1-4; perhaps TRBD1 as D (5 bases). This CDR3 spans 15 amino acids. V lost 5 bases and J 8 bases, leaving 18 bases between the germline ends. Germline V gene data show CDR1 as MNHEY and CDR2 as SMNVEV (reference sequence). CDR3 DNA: TGTGCCAGCAGTCCTCAGGGCGTCTTGGGCGAAAAACTGTTTTTT. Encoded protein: CASSPQGVLGEKLFF.

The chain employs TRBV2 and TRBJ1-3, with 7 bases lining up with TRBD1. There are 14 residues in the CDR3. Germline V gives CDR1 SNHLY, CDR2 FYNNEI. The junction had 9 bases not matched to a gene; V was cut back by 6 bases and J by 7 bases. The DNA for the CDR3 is TGTGCCAGCAGAGGGACAGCTCTGTCTAACACCATATATTTT. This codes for CASRGTALSNTIYF.

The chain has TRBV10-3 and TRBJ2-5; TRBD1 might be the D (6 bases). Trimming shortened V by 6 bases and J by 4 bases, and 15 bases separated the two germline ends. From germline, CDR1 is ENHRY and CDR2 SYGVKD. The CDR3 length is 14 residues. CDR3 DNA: TGTGCCATCAGGGAGACAGGCGCCGGAGAGACCCAGTACTTC. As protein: CAIRETGAGETQYF.

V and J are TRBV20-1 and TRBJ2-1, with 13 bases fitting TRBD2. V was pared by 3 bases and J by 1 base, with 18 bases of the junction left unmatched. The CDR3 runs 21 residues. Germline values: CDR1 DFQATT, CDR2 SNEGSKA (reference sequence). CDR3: CSASPGLLAGGPGGSYNEQFF. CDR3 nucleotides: TGCAGTGCTAGTCCCGGCCTACTAGCGGGAGGGCCGGGTGGGTCCTACAATGAGCAGTTCTTC.

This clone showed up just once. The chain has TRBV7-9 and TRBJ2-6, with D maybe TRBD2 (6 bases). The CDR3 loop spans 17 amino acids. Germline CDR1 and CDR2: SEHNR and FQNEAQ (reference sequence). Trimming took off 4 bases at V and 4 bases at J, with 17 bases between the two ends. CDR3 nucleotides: TGTGCCAGCAGCTACGGCTTTTCGGGAGCAGGGGCCAACGTCCTGACTTTC. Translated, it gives CASSYGFSGAGANVLTF.

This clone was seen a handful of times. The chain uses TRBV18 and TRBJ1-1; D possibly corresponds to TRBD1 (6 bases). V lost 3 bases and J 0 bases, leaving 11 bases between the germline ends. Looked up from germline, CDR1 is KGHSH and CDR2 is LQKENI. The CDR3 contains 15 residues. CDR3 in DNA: TGTGCCAGCTCACCCGGACAGTACATGAACACTGAAGCTTTCTTT. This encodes CASSPGQYMNTEAFF.

The CDR3 nucleotides are TGTGCCAGCAGCCTCGAGACAGGGGGCGGCTATGGCTACACCTTC. The encoded protein is CASSLETGGGYGYTF. The chain has TRBV7-9 and TRBJ1-2; 10 positions agree with TRBD1. CDR1 and CDR2 from the germline V gene are SEHNR and FQNEAQ (reference sequence). V trimming: 5 bases; J trimming: 4 bases; junction bases outside the gene matches: 7. This CDR3 comprises 15 residues.

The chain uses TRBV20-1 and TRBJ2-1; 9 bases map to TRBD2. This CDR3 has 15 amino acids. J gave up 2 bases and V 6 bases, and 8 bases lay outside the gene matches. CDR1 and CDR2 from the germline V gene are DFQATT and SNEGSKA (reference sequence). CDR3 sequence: CSASSGGGTYNEQFF. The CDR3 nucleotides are TGCAGTGCAAGTAGCGGGGGAGGGACCTACAATGAGCAGTTCTTC.

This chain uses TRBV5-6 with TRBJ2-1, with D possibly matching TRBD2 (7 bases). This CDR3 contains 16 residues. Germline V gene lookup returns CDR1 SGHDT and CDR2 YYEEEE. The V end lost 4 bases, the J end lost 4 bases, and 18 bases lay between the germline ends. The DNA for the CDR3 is TGTGCCAGCAGCCCACTCATCGGGGGGCTGTACAATGAGCAGTTCTTC. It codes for CASSPLIGGLYNEQFF.

The CDR3: CASRSSGNTIYF. In DNA, the CDR3 is TGTGCCAGCAGGAGCTCTGGAAACACCATATATTTT. The chain employs TRBV6-5 and TRBJ1-3; no reliable D call. V shed 6 bases and J shed 0 bases, with 3 bases lying between them. The germline gives CDR1 MNHEY, CDR2 SVGAGI. The CDR3 runs 12 residues.

The CDR3 DNA sequence: TGTGCCAGTAGTATCTTGTCTAGCGGGACCCGTGAGCAGTTCTTC. This sequence encodes CASSILSSGTREQFF. The V call is TRBV19, the J call TRBJ2-1, with TRBD2 matching 9 bases. The CDR3 is 15 amino acids. Per the germline V gene, CDR1 is LNHDA and CDR2 is SQIVND (reference sequence). V shed 3 bases, J shed 9 bases, and the junction held 9 bases outside the gene matches. Using reference TRBV19 and TRBJ2-1 for the parts outside the CDR3, the full variable domain is DGGITQSPKYLFRKEGQNVTLSCEQNLNHDAMYWYRQDPGQGLRLIYYSQIVNDFQKGDIAEGYSVSREKKESFPLTVTSAQKNPTAFYLCASSILSSGTREQFFGPGTRLTVL.

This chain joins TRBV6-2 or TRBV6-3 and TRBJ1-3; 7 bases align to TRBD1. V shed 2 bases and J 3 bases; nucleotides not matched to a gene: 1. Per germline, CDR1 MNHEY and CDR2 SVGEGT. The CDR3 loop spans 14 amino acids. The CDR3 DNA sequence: TGTGCCAGCAGTTACGACAGGGTTGGAAACACCATATATTTT. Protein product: CASSYDRVGNTIYF.

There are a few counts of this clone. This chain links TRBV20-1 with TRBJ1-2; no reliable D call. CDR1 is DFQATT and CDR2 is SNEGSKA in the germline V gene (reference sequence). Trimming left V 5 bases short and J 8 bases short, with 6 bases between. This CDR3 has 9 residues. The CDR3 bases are TGCAGTGCTCTAGAGGGCTACACCTTC. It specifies CSALEGYTF.

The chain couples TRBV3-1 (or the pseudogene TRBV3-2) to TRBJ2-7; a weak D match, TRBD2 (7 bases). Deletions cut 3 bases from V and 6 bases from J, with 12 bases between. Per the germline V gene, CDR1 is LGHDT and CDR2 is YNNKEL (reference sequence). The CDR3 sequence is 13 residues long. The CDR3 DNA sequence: TGTGCCAGCAGCCAGAGGGGGGGGGTCGAGCAGTACTTC. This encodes CASSQRGGVEQYF.

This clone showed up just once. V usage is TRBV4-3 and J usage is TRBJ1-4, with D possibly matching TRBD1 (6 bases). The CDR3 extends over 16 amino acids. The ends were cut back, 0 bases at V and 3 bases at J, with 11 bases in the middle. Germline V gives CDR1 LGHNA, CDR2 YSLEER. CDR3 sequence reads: CASSQDTGRANEKLFF. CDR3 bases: TGCGCCAGCAGCCAAGATACAGGGAGGGCTAATGAAAAACTGTTTTTT.

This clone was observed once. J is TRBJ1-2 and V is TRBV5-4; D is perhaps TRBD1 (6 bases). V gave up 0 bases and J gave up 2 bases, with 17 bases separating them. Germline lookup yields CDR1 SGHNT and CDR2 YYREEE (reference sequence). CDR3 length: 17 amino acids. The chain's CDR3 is CASSLVRGSYVNYGYTF. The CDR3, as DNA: TGTGCCAGCAGCTTGGTCAGGGGTTCTTATGTGAACTATGGCTACACCTTC.

CDR3 in amino acids: CASSPVVDTIYF. The CDR3 DNA reads as TGTGCCAGCAGCCCGGTGGTGGACACCATATATTTT. This chain links TRBV7-9 with TRBJ1-3; D is unresolved. Deletions cut 5 bases from V and 8 bases from J, with 10 bases between. The germline V gene has CDR1 SEHNR and CDR2 FQNEAQ (reference sequence). The CDR3 consists of 12 residues.

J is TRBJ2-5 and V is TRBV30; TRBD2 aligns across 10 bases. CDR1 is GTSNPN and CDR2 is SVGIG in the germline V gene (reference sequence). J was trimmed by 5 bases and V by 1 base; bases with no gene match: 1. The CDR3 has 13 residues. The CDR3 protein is CAWSGSGGETQYF. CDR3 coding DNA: TGTGCCTGGAGTGGTAGCGGGGGGGAGACCCAGTACTTC.

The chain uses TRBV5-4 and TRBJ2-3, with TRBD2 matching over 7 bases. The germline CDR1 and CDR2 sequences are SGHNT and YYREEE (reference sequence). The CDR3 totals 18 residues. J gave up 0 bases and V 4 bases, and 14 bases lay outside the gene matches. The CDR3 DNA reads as TGTGCCAGCAGCCCACTGGGCCGGGAGGCAAGGAGCACAGATACGCAGTATTTT. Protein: CASSPLGREARSTDTQYF.

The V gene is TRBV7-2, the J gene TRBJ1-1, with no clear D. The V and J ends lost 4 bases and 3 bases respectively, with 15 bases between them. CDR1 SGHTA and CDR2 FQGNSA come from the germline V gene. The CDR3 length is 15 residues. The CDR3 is CASSSQPGWDTEAFF. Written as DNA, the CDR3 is TGTGCCAGCAGCTCACAACCGGGTTGGGACACTGAAGCTTTCTTT.

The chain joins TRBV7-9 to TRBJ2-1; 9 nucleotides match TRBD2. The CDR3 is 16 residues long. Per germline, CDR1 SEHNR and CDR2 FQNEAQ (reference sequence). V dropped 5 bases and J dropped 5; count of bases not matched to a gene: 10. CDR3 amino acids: CASSPLGTSPNNEQFF. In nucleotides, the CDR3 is TGTGCCAGCAGCCCGCTGGGGACTAGCCCTAACAATGAGCAGTTCTTC.

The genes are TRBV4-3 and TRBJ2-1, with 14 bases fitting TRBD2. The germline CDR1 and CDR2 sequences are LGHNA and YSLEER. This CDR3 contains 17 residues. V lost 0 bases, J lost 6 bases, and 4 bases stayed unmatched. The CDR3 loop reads CASSQDLGLAGGNEQFF. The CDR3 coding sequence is TGCGCCAGCAGCCAAGATCTTGGACTAGCGGGAGGCAATGAGCAGTTCTTC.